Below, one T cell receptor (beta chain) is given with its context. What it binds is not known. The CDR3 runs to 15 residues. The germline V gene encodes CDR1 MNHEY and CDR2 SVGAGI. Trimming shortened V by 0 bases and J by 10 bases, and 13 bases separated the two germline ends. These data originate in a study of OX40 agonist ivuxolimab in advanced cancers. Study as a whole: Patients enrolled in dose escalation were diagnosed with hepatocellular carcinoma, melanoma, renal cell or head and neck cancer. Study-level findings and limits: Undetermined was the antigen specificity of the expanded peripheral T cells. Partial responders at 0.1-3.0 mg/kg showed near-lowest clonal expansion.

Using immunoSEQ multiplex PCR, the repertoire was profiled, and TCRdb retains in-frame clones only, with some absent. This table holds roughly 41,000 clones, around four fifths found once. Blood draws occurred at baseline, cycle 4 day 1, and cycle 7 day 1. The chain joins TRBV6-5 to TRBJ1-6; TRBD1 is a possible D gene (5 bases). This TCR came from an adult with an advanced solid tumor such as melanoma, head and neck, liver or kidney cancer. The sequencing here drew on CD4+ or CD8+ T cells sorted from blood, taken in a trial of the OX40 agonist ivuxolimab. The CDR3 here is CASSYSRQGGSPLHF. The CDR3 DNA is TGTGCCAGCAGTTACTCGAGGCAGGGTGGGTCACCCCTCCACTTT.